The present entry profiles one T cell receptor beta chain with its context. Its antigen target is currently unknown. No per-base quality is available; no much larger clone lies one base away. This specimen belongs to a study of blood T cell repertoires in COVID-19 (dated by TCRdb to 2019 to 2021). In the study overall: Samples covering the acute and convalescent phases of COVID-19 were provided by collaborators in the United States, Italy and Spain. The material from the prospective study consisted of cDNA or gDNA derived from T cells, B-cell-depleted T cells, or PBMCs. The dataset comprised deeply sampled blood TCRbeta repertoires from subjects exposed to, actively infected with, or recovered from COVID-19. The repertoires were released in a freely available public database intended as a resource for research on the immune response to SARS-CoV-2. Samples came from the ongoing ImmuneRACE study (first 160 participants) plus 1,254 subjects from 6 global collaborators. A de-identified subject ID, COVID-19 status, age in years and sex were almost always included in the sample metadata. Where HLA class I and class II types were available, the types were taken from metadata supplied by the sample provider, not from assay-based typing. Beyond this particular receptor, the publication reports: The quantity of clinical and demographic metadata differed by source and by participant and was supplied without curation.

The immunoSEQ Assay, a bias-controlled multiplex PCR, was used to amplify TCRbeta CDR3 regions from genomic DNA. Turning to the authors' computational methods: Within the assay, amplification of reference gene primers was used to estimate how many nucleated cells each sample contained. To quantify the absolute abundance of each unique TCRbeta CDR3 rearrangement, sequence reads were collapsed and filtered. For each sample, productive Simpson clonality was calculated as the square root of Simpson's diversity index over productive rearrangements. TCRdb stores this immuneACCESS table with in-frame sequences only. Part of the clones is absent; in the studies checked, under half of the shortfall reflects unresolved V genes, and no reason is known for the rest. V and J calls and clone size are given by that table; D and trimming were obtained from the DNA. The sample table shows 200,000 to 300,000 clones, and around 86% are seen once. The top ten clonotypes cover more than 6.5% of the sample.

Collaborating institutions collected whole blood in K2EDTA tubes following their own protocols. For TCRbeta analysis, collaborator samples were shipped as frozen whole blood, as isolated PBMCs, or as DNA extracted from either sample type. V is pared back by 5 bases and J by 1 base, with 13 bases lying between the germline termini. Including the terminal cysteine and phenylalanine, the CDR3 comprises 15 residues. CDR3 DNA is the only sequence kept; it has 45 bases, read in frame from the first base. From a lookup of the germline V gene, CDR1 and CDR2 are SGHAT and FQNNGV. The sequencing sample was made of peripheral blood. The rearranged segments are TRBV11-2 and TRBJ2-3; matching of 5 bases hints at TRBD1 as the D gene. The origin of this receptor is a woman in her 70s with active or convalescent COVID-19. The bases are TGTGCCAGCAGCCCCCCGGACATCCGCACAGATACGCAGTATTTT. The translation is CASSPPDIRTDTQYF.